The 4 T cell receptor beta chains reported below all come from one sample, sequenced in a study of blood T cells in healthy people across ages. The authors ran a second PCR of roughly 7 to 11 cycles using a sample-barcoded 5' primer and a J-beta primer mix. One entry per CDR3 protein, called by TCRdb with MiXCR from the 5' RACE reads. The sample contains more than 1.4 million distinct CDR3 sequences, roughly 40% of which appear only once. The sample consisted of blood. Receptor source: a woman in her late teens or twenties in good health.

This chain links TRBV13 with TRBJ2-1; a possible D gene is TRBD2 (7 bases). Germline V gives CDR1 PRHDT, CDR2 FYEKMQ (reference sequence). This CDR3 is built from 15 residues. Trimming removed 5 bases from V and 10 bases from J, with 21 bases in between. CDR3 protein: CASSPGARGTYEQFF. The CDR3 DNA follows: TGTGCCAGCAGCCCGGGGGCGCGGGGGACGTACGAGCAGTTCTTC.

This clonotype was found a few times. The CDR3 spells CASSSPTGIKGGANVLTF. CDR3 coding DNA: TGTGCCAGCAGCTCCCCGACAGGGATTAAAGGTGGGGCCAACGTCCTGACTTTC. This rearrangement joins TRBV7-9 to TRBJ2-6, with 7 bases aligning to TRBD1. Germline CDR1 SEHNR, CDR2 FQNEAQ (reference sequence). V was clipped by 4 bases and J by 3 bases; unmatched bases: 12. The CDR3 is made up of 18 amino acids.

The chain links TRBV2 to TRBJ1-2, with D unresolved. Trimming shortened V by 6 bases and J by 2 bases, and 7 bases separated the two germline ends. The CDR3 extends over 12 amino acids. The germline V gene encodes CDR1 SNHLY and CDR2 FYNNEI. The CDR3 spells CASRESNYGYTF. DNA for the CDR3: TGTGCCAGCAGGGAATCCAACTATGGCTACACCTTC.

The gene calls are TRBV12-3 or TRBV12-4 and TRBJ1-2; weak D call: TRBD1 (5 bases). The CDR3 sequence is 12 residues long. Between the trimmed V and J ends, which lost 9 bases and 5 bases, there was a span of 13 bases. CDR3 region: CASGGLGYGYTF. DNA of the CDR3: TGTGCCAGTGGGGGTTTAGGGTATGGCTACACCTTC.